One and the same sample provided the 19 T cell receptor beta chains below, sequenced in a study of shared clonotypes between healthy human individuals. The table came from immunoSEQ multiplex PCR; TCRdb's copy has only in-frame clones and leaves some out. The sample gives 2 million to 2.5 million clones, approximately 95% of which show up once; approximately 0.13% is in the top ten. The source material was naive CD4+ T cells sorted from blood. The subset is: CD45RA+ positively selected. Receptors were obtained from a man younger than 30 in good health.

The V gene is TRBV9, the J gene TRBJ1-2; D is possibly TRBD1 (6 bases). The CDR3 has 14 residues. Germline assignment: CDR1 SGDLS and CDR2 YYNGEE. Trimming took off 3 bases at V and 7 bases at J, with 16 bases between the two ends. The CDR3 is CASSAFPGGVGYTF. CDR3 DNA: TGTGCCAGCAGCGCTTTCCCGGGGGGCGTTGGCTACACCTTC.

Note on this clone: The sample has other DNA sequences that encode this CDR3 too. The chain employs TRBV7-9 and TRBJ1-4, with 7 nucleotides matching TRBD1. This CDR3 spans 16 amino acids. Germline V gives CDR1 SEHNR, CDR2 FQNEAQ (reference sequence). Losses at the gene ends were 0 bases for V and 4 bases for J; bases not matched to a gene: 5. The CDR3 protein is CASSLAGGISNEKLFF. The CDR3 coding sequence is TGTGCCAGCAGCTTAGCAGGGGGCATCAGTAATGAAAAACTGTTTTTT.

The V call is TRBV7-2, the J call TRBJ2-1; D is tentatively TRBD1 or TRBD2 (5 bases each). This CDR3 is 16 amino acids long. Germline lookup yields CDR1 SGHTA and CDR2 FQGNSA. The ends were cut back, 2 bases at V and 4 bases at J, with 15 bases in the middle. CDR3 sequence (DNA): TGTGCCAGCAGCTTAATGGGACCCAATACTTACAATGAGCAGTTCTTC. Translating gives CASSLMGPNTYNEQFF.

V is TRBV5-8 and J is TRBJ2-1; TRBD1 aligns across 7 bases. Germline V CDR1 and CDR2: SGHTS, YDEGEE. The length of the CDR3 is 17 residues. With 0 bases clipped from V and 7 bases from J, the junction kept 13 bases outside the gene matches. Here the CDR3 DNA reads TGTGCCAGCAGCTTGGGCCGCTTCCCGGGACAGTCGAATGAGCAGTTCTTC. This encodes CASSLGRFPGQSNEQFF.

V and J are TRBV7-2 and TRBJ2-3; 8 nucleotides agree with TRBD2. The CDR3 runs to 17 residues. Trimming at V came to 1 base and at J to 6 bases, leaving 12 bases not matched to a gene. From germline, CDR1 is SGHTA and CDR2 FQGNSA. CDR3 bases: TGTGCCAGCAGCTTAGTTGGCGGGGGGCAGGTCCCCGATACGCAGTATTTT. Translating gives CASSLVGGGQVPDTQYF.

The rearrangement links TRBV28 to TRBJ2-6, with D perhaps matching TRBD1 (6 bases). V lost 5 bases, J lost 0 bases, and 8 bases lay in between. The germline V gene has CDR1 MDHEN and CDR2 SYDVKM. The length of the CDR3 is 15 residues. The CDR3 is CASSTQGSGANVLTF. Written as DNA, the CDR3 is TGTGCCAGCAGTACACAGGGCTCTGGGGCCAACGTCCTGACTTTC.

This clone has more than one count but fewer than ten. The gene calls are TRBV18 and TRBJ1-6; the D is unclear. The CDR3 has 14 amino acids. The V end was cut by 1 base, the J end by 9 bases, with 10 bases between. Germline V lookup: CDR1 KGHSH, CDR2 LQKENI. The CDR3 region is CASSPLGSPSPLHF. The CDR3 nucleotides read TGTGCCAGCTCACCACTCGGTTCCCCTTCACCCCTCCACTTT.

For this clone: This sample includes further DNA sequences coding for the same CDR3. The rearrangement uses TRBV6-5 and TRBJ1-1; D unresolved. The CDR3 covers 13 residues. From germline, CDR1 is MNHEY and CDR2 SVGAGI. Trimming removed 2 bases from V and 0 bases from J, with 4 bases in between. The CDR3 nucleotides are TGTGCCAGCAGTTACAGCATGAACACTGAAGCTTTCTTT. Translated, it gives CASSYSMNTEAFF.

The chain links TRBV18 to TRBJ2-7; 11 bases agree with TRBD2. Germline V gene sequence: CDR1 KGHSH, CDR2 LQKENI. V lost 3 bases, J lost 5 bases, and 3 bases stayed unmatched. The CDR3 contains 14 residues. The CDR3 DNA sequence: TGTGCCAGCTCACCGGCTAGCGGGGGGCACGAGCAGTACTTC. Its translation is CASSPASGGHEQYF.

V usage is TRBV2 and J usage is TRBJ2-2; 7 bases line up with TRBD2. Germline V CDR1 and CDR2: SNHLY, FYNNEI. Trimming at V came to 4 bases and at J to 0 bases, leaving 5 bases not matched to a gene. The CDR3 is made up of 16 amino acids. CDR3 protein: CASSGPGRANTGELFF. The CDR3, as DNA: TGTGCCAGCAGTGGCCCGGGGAGGGCGAACACCGGGGAGCTGTTTTTT.

The rearrangement uses TRBV5-1 and TRBJ2-3, with unresolved D. The V end was cut by 0 bases, the J end by 4 bases, with 12 bases between. Germline CDR1 reads SGHRS; CDR2 reads YFSETQ. There are 15 residues in the CDR3. As DNA, the CDR3 is TGCGCCAGCAGCTTGGCCGGTTGGTGGGCAGATACGCAGTATTTT. Its protein is CASSLAGWWADTQYF.

The chain employs TRBV21-1 and TRBJ2-4; the table's D call TRBD1 went unverified against the DNA. TRBV21-1 is tagged as a pseudogene. CDR3 size: 15 residues. In DNA form, the CDR3 reads TGTGCCAGCAGCAATGGTGCCAGGGGGAAAAACATTCAGTACTTC. Translating it yields CASSNGARGKNIQYF.

The V call is TRBV7-9, the J call TRBJ1-2; 10 bases match TRBD1. Trimming took 10 bases from V and 4 from J; bases not matched to a gene: 12. The CDR3 runs 15 residues. Germline V gene lookup returns CDR1 SEHNR and CDR2 FQNEAQ (reference sequence). The CDR3 here is CATKITGTGAYGYTF. The CDR3 coding sequence is TGTGCCACCAAAATTACCGGGACAGGGGCCTATGGCTACACCTTC.

This sequence joins TRBV19 and TRBJ2-1, with 8 nucleotides matching TRBD2. The J segment lost 1 base and the V segment lost 4 bases, leaving 3 bases of the junction unmatched. CDR3 length: 15 amino acids. The germline CDR1 and CDR2 sequences are LNHDA and SQIVND (reference sequence). CDR3 DNA: TGTGCCAGTAGTAATAGCGGGGATTCCTACAATGAGCAGTTCTTC. Its protein product is CASSNSGDSYNEQFF.

The J gene is TRBJ2-3, the V gene TRBV5-1; 7 bases line up with TRBD2. The CDR3 runs to 15 residues. The trim removed 4 bases at V and 5 bases at J, leaving 10 bases unmatched. The germline CDR1 and CDR2 sequences are SGHRS and YFSETQ. This CDR3 is CASSPEAGSVDTQYF. CDR3 DNA sequence: TGCGCCAGCAGCCCCGAAGCGGGGTCCGTAGATACGCAGTATTTT.

The chain has TRBV6-1 and TRBJ2-7, with D perhaps TRBD2 (5 bases). The CDR3 sequence is 13 residues long. Trimming shortened V by 5 bases and J by 0 bases, and 8 bases separated the two germline ends. Germline loops: CDR1 MNHNS, CDR2 SASEGT. The CDR3 nucleotides read TGTGCCAGCAGTATCGAGGGCTCCTACGAGCAGTACTTC. Translating gives CASSIEGSYEQYF.

The chain is built from TRBV6-5 and TRBJ1-1; maybe TRBD1 (6 bases). CDR3 length: 15 amino acids. Trimming cost V 5 bases and J 2 bases, with 15 bases left between them. Germline values: CDR1 MNHEY, CDR2 SVGAGI. The DNA for the CDR3 is TGTGCCAGCAGTCCCTCGGGACAACTTAACACTGAAGCTTTCTTT. Its protein is CASSPSGQLNTEAFF.

V and J are TRBV7-9 and TRBJ1-4; D ambiguous. V was cut by 5 bases and J by 0 bases, with 13 bases left in between. The germline V gene encodes CDR1 SEHNR and CDR2 FQNEAQ (reference sequence). The CDR3 runs 16 residues. CDR3 sequence reads: CASSRISSSTNEKLFF. Here the CDR3 DNA reads TGTGCCAGCAGCCGAATTAGCAGTTCAACTAATGAAAAACTGTTTTTT.

The J gene is TRBJ1-6, the V gene TRBV2, with D uncertain. Germline V gene data show CDR1 as SNHLY and CDR2 as FYNNEI. CDR3 length: 16 amino acids. Trimming shortened V by 6 bases and J by 0 bases, and 12 bases separated the two germline ends. The CDR3: CASRNDRSSYNSPLHF. CDR3 DNA sequence: TGTGCCAGCAGGAACGACCGAAGCTCCTATAATTCACCCCTCCACTTT.